Listed here are 9 T cell receptor beta chains from one sample, sequenced in a study of blood T cells in healthy people across ages. Primed by a sample-barcoded 5' primer and a J-beta primer mix, a second PCR proceeded for roughly 6 to 12 cycles. TCRdb independently ran MiXCR on the 5' RACE reads; one entry per CDR3 protein. The sample has under 2 million distinct CDR3 sequences, roughly a third seen once. The source material was blood. These receptor sequences come from a woman younger than 45 in good health.

In regard to this clonotype: A single base separates this from a much larger clone, so it may be a read error. The chain has TRBV28 and TRBJ2-1; D gene ambiguous. TRBJ2-7 explains the end of the DNA better; the J call may be wrong. The CDR3 covers 11 residues. Germline V gives CDR1 MDHEN, CDR2 SYDVKM. This chain's CDR3 is CASGPYNEQYF. The CDR3 DNA is TGTGCCAGCGGGCCATACAATGAGCAGTACTTC.

The V gene is TRBV12-3 or TRBV12-4, the J gene TRBJ1-2; D call uncertain. The CDR3 length is 14 residues. V was cut by 4 bases and J by 4 bases, with 13 bases left in between. The CDR3 DNA sequence: TGTGCCAGCAGTTCCCTCCGCGGCGGCTATGGCTACACCTTC. It yields the protein CASSSLRGGYGYTF.

The rearrangement joins TRBV24-1 to TRBJ2-6; D is undetermined. V lost 6 bases and J lost 4, with 9 bases in between. Germline CDR1 reads KGHDR; CDR2 reads SFDVKD. This CDR3 contains 14 residues. CDR3 region: CATSSPAGANVLTF. CDR3 sequence (DNA): TGTGCCACCAGTTCCCCCGCCGGGGCCAACGTCCTGACTTTC.

The chain joins TRBV10-2 to TRBJ1-2; 8 bases fit TRBD1. Germline CDR1 WSHSY, CDR2 SAAADI. The CDR3 totals 13 residues. V trimming: 6 bases; J trimming: 6 bases; junction bases outside the gene matches: 6. The CDR3 loop is CASRDTGGHGYTF. The CDR3 nucleotides read TGCGCCAGCAGGGATACAGGGGGTCATGGCTACACCTTC.

This clonotype showed up just a few times. The V and J genes are TRBV15 and TRBJ2-7; D may correspond to TRBD1 or TRBD2 (6 bases each). Trimming took 8 bases from V and 7 from J, leaving 18 bases between them. The germline gives CDR1 LNHNV, CDR2 YYDKDF (reference sequence). There are 13 residues in the CDR3. The CDR3 nucleotides read TGTGCCACCGGTAAAATACAGGGAGGAGAGCAGTACTTC. Translated: CATGKIQGGEQYF.

In the case of this clonotype: A much larger clone lies one base from this, so it may be a read error. J is TRBJ2-3 and V is TRBV12-3 or TRBV12-4; weak D call: TRBD2 (6 bases). CDR3 length equals 15 residues. The CDR3 nucleotides read TGTACCAGCCTCGGGGGAGCTAGAGTCACAGATACGCAGTATTTT. Encoded protein: CTSLGGARVTDTQYF.

This clonotype was seen at least ten times. This rearrangement joins TRBV29-1 to TRBJ2-7; TRBD1 agrees at 10 bases. Per the germline V gene, CDR1 is SQVTM and CDR2 is ANQGSEA. The CDR3 totals 15 residues. Germline trimming cut 0 bases from V and 5 bases from J; bases unmatched to any gene: 7. DNA for the CDR3: TGCAGCGTTGAAGACCCGACAGGGGGCCGCGACGAGCAGTACTTC. Protein sequence: CSVEDPTGGRDEQYF.

The gene calls are TRBV13 and TRBJ2-7; TRBD2 is a possible D gene (6 bases). V dropped 1 base and J dropped 5 bases, with 21 bases sitting between them. The CDR3 sequence is 17 residues long. The germline V gene encodes CDR1 PRHDT and CDR2 FYEKMQ (reference sequence). CDR3 DNA sequence: TGTGCCAGCAGCTTAGAGGCTGGAGGGCCCGGCAGCCACGAGCAGTACTTC. Amino acid sequence: CASSLEAGGPGSHEQYF.

The gene calls are TRBV20-1 and TRBJ2-7, with 13 bases identical to TRBD2. The CDR3 has 16 residues. Per the germline V gene, CDR1 is DFQATT and CDR2 is SNEGSKA (reference sequence). Germline trimming cut 3 bases from V and 1 base from J; bases unmatched to any gene: 6. CDR3 in DNA: TGCAGTGCTAGCACTAGCGGGAGGGCCAGGTCCTACGAGCAGTACTTC. It is translated as CSASTSGRARSYEQYF.